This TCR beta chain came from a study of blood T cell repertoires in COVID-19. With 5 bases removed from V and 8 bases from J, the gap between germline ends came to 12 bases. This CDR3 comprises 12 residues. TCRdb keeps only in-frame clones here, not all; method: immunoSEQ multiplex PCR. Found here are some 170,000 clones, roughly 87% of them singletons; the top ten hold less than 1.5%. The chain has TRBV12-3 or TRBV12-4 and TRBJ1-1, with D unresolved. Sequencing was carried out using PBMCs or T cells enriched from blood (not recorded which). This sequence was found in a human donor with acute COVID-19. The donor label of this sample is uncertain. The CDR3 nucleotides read TGTGCCAGCAGTCCCTCAGTTGGCGAAGCTTTCTTT. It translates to CASSPSVGEAFF.